This T cell receptor beta chain was documented in a study of T cells after yellow fever vaccination. This clonotype was seen repeatedly, ten times or more. Germline CDR1 SGHDN, CDR2 FVKESK. The CDR3 has 14 residues. Trimming shortened V by 4 bases and J by 3 bases, and 9 bases separated the two germline ends. Making TCR cDNA involved 5'RACE template switching, which added UMIs and a universal primer site. TCRdb called the 5' RACE reads again in MiXCR, with one record for every CDR3 protein. This table holds 400,000 to 650,000 distinct CDR3 sequences, 21% found once. This TCR came from a man younger than 30 who received the YFV17D yellow fever vaccine. The sample in question was PBMCs, obtained 21 days after the first yellow fever vaccination. J is TRBJ2-2 and V is TRBV14; D is unresolved. Here the CDR3 DNA reads TGTGCCAGCAGCCGAAACAGAGACACCGGGGAGCTGTTTTTT. Its protein is CASSRNRDTGELFF.